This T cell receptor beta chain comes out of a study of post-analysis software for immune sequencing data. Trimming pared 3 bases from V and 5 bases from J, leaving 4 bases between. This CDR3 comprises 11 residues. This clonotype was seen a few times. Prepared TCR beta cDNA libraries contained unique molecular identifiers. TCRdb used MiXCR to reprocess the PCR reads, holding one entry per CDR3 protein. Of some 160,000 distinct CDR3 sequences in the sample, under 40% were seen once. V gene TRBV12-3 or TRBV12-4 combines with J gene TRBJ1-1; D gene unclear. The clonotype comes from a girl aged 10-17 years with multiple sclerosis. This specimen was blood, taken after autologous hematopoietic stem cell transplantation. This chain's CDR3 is CASSFVTEAFF. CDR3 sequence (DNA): TGTGCCAGCAGTTTCGTAACTGAAGCTTTCTTT.